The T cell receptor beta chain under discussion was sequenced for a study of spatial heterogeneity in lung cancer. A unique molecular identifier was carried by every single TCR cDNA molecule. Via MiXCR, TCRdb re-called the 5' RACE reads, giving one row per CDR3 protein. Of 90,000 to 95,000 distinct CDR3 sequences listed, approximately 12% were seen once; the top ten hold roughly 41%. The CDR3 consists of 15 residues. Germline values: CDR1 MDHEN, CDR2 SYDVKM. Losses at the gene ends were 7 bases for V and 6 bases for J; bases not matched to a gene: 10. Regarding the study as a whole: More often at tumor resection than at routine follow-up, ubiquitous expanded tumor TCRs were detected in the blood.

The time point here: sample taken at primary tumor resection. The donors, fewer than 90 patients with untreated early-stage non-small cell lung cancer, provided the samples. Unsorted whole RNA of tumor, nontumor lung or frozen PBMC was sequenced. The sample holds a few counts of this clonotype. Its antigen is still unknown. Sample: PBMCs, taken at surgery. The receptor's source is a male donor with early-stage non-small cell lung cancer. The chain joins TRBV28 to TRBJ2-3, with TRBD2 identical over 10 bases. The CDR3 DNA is TGTGCCAGCACCAATAGCGGGGGGCTGTGGGATACGCAGTATTTT. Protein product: CASTNSGGLWDTQYF.